A few counts support the clone carrying this T cell receptor (beta chain). Germline loops: CDR1 MDHEN, CDR2 SYDVKM. The CDR3 consists of 15 residues. The entry originates in a study of T cells of healthy individuals. TCRdb reprocessed the 5' RACE reads with MiXCR, giving one entry per CDR3 protein. Of tens of thousands of distinct CDR3 sequences detected, roughly 17% appear once; the ten largest clones hold about 4.4%. This sequence originates from a human donor in good health. The V and J genes are TRBV28 and TRBJ2-2; D gene unclear. Here the CDR3 DNA reads TGTGGGGTCGGCCGGCAGCTCGCGAACACCGGGGAGCTGTTTTTT. It codes for CGVGRQLANTGELFF.